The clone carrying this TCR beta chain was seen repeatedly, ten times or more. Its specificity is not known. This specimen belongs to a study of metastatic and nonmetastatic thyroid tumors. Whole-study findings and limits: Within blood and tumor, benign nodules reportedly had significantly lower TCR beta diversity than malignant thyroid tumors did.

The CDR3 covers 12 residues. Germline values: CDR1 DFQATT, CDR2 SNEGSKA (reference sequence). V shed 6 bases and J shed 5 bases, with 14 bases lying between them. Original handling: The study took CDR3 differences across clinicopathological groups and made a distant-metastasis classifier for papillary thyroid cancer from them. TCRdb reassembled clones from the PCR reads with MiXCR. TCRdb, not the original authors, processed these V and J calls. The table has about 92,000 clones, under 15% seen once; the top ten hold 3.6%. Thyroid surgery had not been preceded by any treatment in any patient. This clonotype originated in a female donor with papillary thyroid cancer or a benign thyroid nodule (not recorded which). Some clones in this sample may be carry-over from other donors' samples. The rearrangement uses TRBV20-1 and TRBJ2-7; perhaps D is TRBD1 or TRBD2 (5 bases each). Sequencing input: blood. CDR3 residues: CSAKGTADEQYF. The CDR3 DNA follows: TGCAGTGCCAAAGGGACCGCTGACGAGCAGTACTTC.